Below, one T cell receptor (beta chain) is given with its context. The target antigen is unknown. Other DNA sequences in the same sample also yield this CDR3. The data originate from a study of T cell responses to AZD1222 COVID-19 vaccine. This table comes from immunoSEQ multiplex PCR, and its TCRdb copy is limited to in-frame clones, with some not included. Here the sample spans 110,000 to 150,000 clones, roughly 91% being singletons. Germline CDR1 reads LNHDA; CDR2 reads SQIVND (reference sequence). The CDR3 extends over 15 amino acids. The germline V and J ends were trimmed by 3 bases and 0 bases, with 9 bases remaining between them. Study-level results: Researchers took repertoire samples only after the peak T cell response had come. Of spike-specific TCRs, nearly half reportedly target regions left unmutated in variants.

The rearrangement uses TRBV19 and TRBJ1-5, with D possibly matching TRBD1 (5 bases). The receptor's source is an adult in good health. The specimen was peripheral blood, collected on day 0 of AZD1222 vaccination. The CDR3 bases are TGTGCCAGTAGTATCGGGCAGGGTAGCAATCAGCCCCAGCATTTT. This sequence encodes CASSIGQGSNQPQHF.